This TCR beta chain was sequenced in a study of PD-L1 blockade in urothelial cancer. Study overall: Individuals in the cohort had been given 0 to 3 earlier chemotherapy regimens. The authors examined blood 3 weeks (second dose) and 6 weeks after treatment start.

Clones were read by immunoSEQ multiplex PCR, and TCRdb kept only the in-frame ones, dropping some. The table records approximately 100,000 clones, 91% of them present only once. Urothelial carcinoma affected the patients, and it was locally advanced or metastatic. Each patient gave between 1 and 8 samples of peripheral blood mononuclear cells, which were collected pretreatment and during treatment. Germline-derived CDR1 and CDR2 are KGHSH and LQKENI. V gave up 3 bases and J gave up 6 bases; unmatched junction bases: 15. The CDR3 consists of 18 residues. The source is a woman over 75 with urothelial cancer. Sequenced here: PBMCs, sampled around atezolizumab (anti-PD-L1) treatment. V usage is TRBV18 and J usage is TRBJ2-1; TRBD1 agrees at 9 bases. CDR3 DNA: TGTGCCAGCTCACCTATCGCCCCCACGGGACAGGGCTCCAATGAGCAGTTCTTC. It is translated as CASSPIAPTGQGSNEQFF. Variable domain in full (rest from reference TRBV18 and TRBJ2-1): NAGVMQNPRHLVRRRGQEARLRCSPMKGHSHVYWYRQLPEEGLKFMVYLQKENIIDESGMPKERFSAEFPKEGPSILRIQQVVRGDSAAYFCASSPIAPTGQGSNEQFFGPGTRLTVL.